Here is one TCR beta chain with its context. This sample is drawn from a study of blood T cell repertoires in COVID-19. On the study more broadly: The samples span acute and convalescent COVID-19 from the United States, Italy and Spain. T cells, B-cell-depleted T cells, or PBMCs supplied cDNA or gDNA.

The CDR3 is 11 amino acids. Germline CDR1 reads LNHDA; CDR2 reads SQIVND (reference sequence). Original processing notes: Nucleated cell counts were estimated from reference gene primer amplification. Only in-frame clones appear in the TCRdb table, and some are missing; sequencing was by immunoSEQ multiplex PCR. V and J calls and clone size come straight from that table; D and trimming were deduced from the DNA. The sample lists about 530,000 clones, 85% to 90% seen once, with roughly 8% in the top ten. Sample: peripheral blood. This TCR was sampled from a woman aged 45-60 years with COVID-19, enrolled during active disease. The rearrangement uses TRBV19 and TRBJ1-1; 7 nucleotides line up with TRBD1. The CDR3 region has the DNA TGTGTAACAGGGGTGAACACTGAAGCTTTCTTT. Protein sequence: CVTGVNTEAFF.